The sequence of this T cell receptor beta chain was determined in a study of cytomegalovirus exposure and HLA in healthy donors (dated by TCRdb to 2016 to 2017). For the wider study: In an earlier analysis of under 750 of the donors, about 270 Gb of sequence data and 90 million to 130 million unique TCR beta sequences from 180 million or so T cells were reported. Among over 350 genotyped donors of the cohort, an average of about 240,000 unique TCR beta nucleotide sequences were sequenced per donor, around 20% of them non-productive. HLA typing included class I and class II loci at four-digit resolution. In the later analysis, no new phenotypic data were used to find candidate immune exposures; instead, reliance was placed on TCR beta sequences and their occurrence across donors. A separate validation cohort of some 130 different subjects was used in addition to the approximately 610-subject first cohort. The genetic ancestry cluster associated with self-reported Caucasian donors included around four fifths of the approximately 410 genotyped donors. An earlier analysis of some 500 of the donors applied high-throughput TCR beta sequencing to assess whether each TCR beta V gene segment acted as functional or pseudogenic. To predict cytomegalovirus infection status, the study brought together high-throughput TCR immunosequencing, statistical association of individual TCRs with disease status, and machine learning. The study profiled the T cell repertoires of fewer than 850 subjects by immunosequencing and related them to cytomegalovirus serostatus. Alongside the repertoire data, information on donor age, sex, ethnicity and CMV serostatus was compiled. The aim of the study was to test whether cataloging public T cell receptors could identify signatures of past pathogen exposure. Approximately 300 gigabases of sequencing data and 70 million to 85 million unique TCR sequences were included in an early release covering roughly 700 HLA-typed donors. All discovery cohort repertoires had been generated using a single sequencing platform. A later analysis re-examined previously published TCR beta repertoires from more than 550 donors and added high-resolution HLA genotyping to investigate patterns of TCR occurrence. Genome-wide SNP genotypes for about three fifths of the 666 donors were used in a later genetic analysis, which treated that subset as a discovery cohort. Typing coverage varied by locus: about 620-630 donors for A, B, C, DRB1 and DQB1; approximately 500 for DQA1; about 590 for DPA1; 450 to 480 for DPB1. A few DR-DQ haplotypes were handled as single units for association and clustering because linkage in the cohort was strong.

Broad study findings and their caveats: Across donors, most TCR sequences were observed very rarely, whereas some public TCRs were present in many individuals. Compared with the approximately 710-donor mean, donors in an Asian-associated ancestry cluster had fewer N-insertions in productive TCRs, according to a later genetic analysis. Correlated functional status among segregating V segments might be attributable to linkage disequilibrium, but an unknown experimental factor could not be ruled out. About 15 rarely observed V segments, including chromosome 9 orphons, were excluded from the earlier analysis of approximately 600 of the donors because counts were too low. The 87-base-pair reads could not distinguish some IMGT-functional V segments, including TRBV6-2 and TRBV6-3, so those segments were excluded. Broadly in line with IMGT annotations, most TCR beta V segments showed up in productive rearrangements about 87% or about 30% of the time in an earlier analysis of a few hundred of the donors. In a later analysis, HLA-associated TCR beta chains were found to be more clonally expanded and to have lower generation probabilities than equally common non-associated chains. The sequencing pipeline was judged likely to have produced a cluster of highly shared sequence variants as a technical artifact. The only immune exposure information available for the cohort was CMV serostatus. Presence/absence analyses assumed roughly uniform sequencing depth across donors, an assumption that may not hold. Cytomegalovirus status was reported to be diagnosed by the classifier with high specificity and sensitivity in both the original and validation cohorts. According to a later analysis, TCR association rates differed among HLA loci, with DRB1 alleles showing the most associated TCRs and HLA-C alleles showing the fewest. An association between a missense DCLRE1C variant and V-gene and J-gene trimming of TCR beta chains was found in a later genetic analysis and replicated in an independent cohort. The cohort was sequenced for TCR beta chains only, and without alpha or paired-chain data the features that could be detected were limited. It was suggested by the authors that the approach could potentially be generalized to other disease states and immunological phenotypes. A few of the identified cytomegalovirus-associated TCR beta chains were confirmed in vitro to be specific for cytomegalovirus antigens. The study listed over 150 TCR beta chains as associated with cytomegalovirus. Several of the top co-occurrence clusters appeared to be linked to parvovirus B19, influenza, CMV and Epstein-Barr virus, according to a later analysis. Because HLA typing was unavailable for some donors at each locus, only the typed subset was used in association tests. Most CMV-associated TCR beta chains appeared to be HLA-restricted in a later analysis, and the HLA associations seemed to be driven largely by CMV exposure. A further reported finding was that TCR beta sequences accurately predicted the HLA-A and HLA-B alleles for most subjects in the first cohort. In a later analysis, about 17,000 TCR beta sequences were associated with specific HLA alleles at a false discovery rate of 0.05. When HLA alleles, especially DR and DQ, strongly co-occurred, TCR associations were difficult to assign to individual alleles.

CDR1 and CDR2, looked up from the germline V gene, are KGHSH and LQKENI. Its CDR3 holds 14 amino acids, cysteine through phenylalanine. Only CDR3 DNA is held: 42 bases, read in frame from base 1. At the junction V is shortened by 6 bases and J by 0 bases, with 10 bases in between. This clone came up a few times. Its antigen has not been determined. Base qualities are not recorded, but no much larger clone differs from it by a single base. The cohort consisted of approximately 690 healthy bone marrow donors. Cohort members were all nominally healthy when sampled, although unrecorded immune exposures were likely present. The donor was CMV seronegative and belonged to the group of 350 to 400 seronegative cohort members. A peripheral blood sample was provided by each donor, and peripheral blood mononuclear cells were used for TCR beta sequencing. Genomic DNA was extracted from the blood cell samples with the Qiagen DNeasy Blood Extraction Kit.

Library preparation was by the immunoSEQ multiplex PCR assay. A mixture of 60 forward primers for TCR Vbeta segments and 13 reverse primers for TCR Jbeta segments was used in the multiplex PCR. Amplification of the CDR3 region of rearranged TCR beta genes was performed with a multiplex PCR assay on genomic DNA. The Illumina HiSeq System was used to sequence the amplified TCR beta libraries as 87-base-pair reads. Per the authors' processing: In a later analysis, about 80 million unique TCR beta chains were counted across the roughly 610 repertoires, and roughly 10 million of these chains were shared by at least two donors. Raw reads were error-corrected and collapsed into unique sequences by a nearest-neighbor algorithm in which closely related sequences were merged to remove PCR and sequencing errors. CDR3 sequences were aligned to IMGT reference sequences to assign V, D and J gene segments. For a sequence to be retained, at least a six-nucleotide match to both a V gene segment and a J gene segment was required. A rearrangement counted as productive if the CDR3 had no stop codons and remained in frame with V and J, and every other rearrangement counted as non-productive. Following IMGT convention, CDR3 was defined as the stretch from the second conserved V-encoded cysteine to the conserved J-encoded phenylalanine. Sequences without an unambiguous match to a single V gene segment were excluded from the earlier analysis of 450 to 650 of the donors. In an earlier analysis of about 590 of the donors, a V segment was called functional when productive rearrangements were above 56.7%, and segregating when the standard deviation between donors exceeded 5%. To diagnose cytomegalovirus status from the catalog of TCR beta chain sequences, a statistical classification framework was built. V and J gene assignment, in a later analysis, came from comparing TCR nucleotide sequences with IMGT/GENE-DB human TR gene sequences. In a later analysis, CDR3 sequences and most-parsimonious VDJ recombination scenarios were assigned using the TCRdist pipeline. In a later analysis, each TCR beta chain was defined by its CDR3 amino acid sequence together with its V-gene family, and reads without a unique V-gene family were excluded. In a later analysis, fewer than 650 highly shared, low-generation-probability nucleotide sequences were removed to address suspected cross-contamination and a sequencing artifact. In a later analysis, a clonal expansion index for each public chain was calculated from normalized within-repertoire ranks of inferred template counts. Generation probabilities in a later analysis came from a VDJ recombination model fitted to out-of-frame rearrangements, and those results were checked against IGoR. A later analysis scored TCR-TCR, TCR-HLA and TCR-CMV co-occurrence with hypergeometric tests, applying a repertoire-size bias correction to TCR pairs. To estimate false discovery rates, a later analysis permuted the HLA or CMV assignments 20 times. In a later analysis, co-occurring TCRs were grouped using DBSCAN, and TCRdist sequence similarity was added for clustering within HLA-allele-positive subsets. Repertoires with fewer than 30,000 or more than 120,000 public chains were left out of co-occurrence clustering, as were four to six repertoires with anomalous nucleotide sharing. The table was pulled from immuneACCESS by TCRdb, which kept in-frame rearrangements only. Such tables lose some clones; where checked, under half of the loss comes from unresolved V genes, and the rest has no known cause. The V and J calls and clone size were taken over from that table, and D and trimming were inferred from the DNA. The sample table records 170,000 or so clones; 80% of these occur just once. 0.65% of the sample comes from the top ten.

This receptor chain uses TRBV18 and TRBJ2-3; TRBD2 is a weak D gene call, 5 bases matching. Source material: PBMCs. This receptor was taken from a boy under 18 in good health and CMV-seronegative. The DNA sequence follows: TGTGCCAGCTCCCCGGGATTTAGCACAGATACGCAGTATTTT. This translates into CASSPGFSTDTQYF. Outside the CDR3, residues come from the reference TRBV18 and TRBJ2-3 proteins, so the full variable domain is: NAGVMQNPRHLVRRRGQEARLRCSPMKGHSHVYWYRQLPEEGLKFMVYLQKENIIDESGMPKERFSAEFPKEGPSILRIQQVVRGDSAAYFCASSPGFSTDTQYFGPGTRLTVL.